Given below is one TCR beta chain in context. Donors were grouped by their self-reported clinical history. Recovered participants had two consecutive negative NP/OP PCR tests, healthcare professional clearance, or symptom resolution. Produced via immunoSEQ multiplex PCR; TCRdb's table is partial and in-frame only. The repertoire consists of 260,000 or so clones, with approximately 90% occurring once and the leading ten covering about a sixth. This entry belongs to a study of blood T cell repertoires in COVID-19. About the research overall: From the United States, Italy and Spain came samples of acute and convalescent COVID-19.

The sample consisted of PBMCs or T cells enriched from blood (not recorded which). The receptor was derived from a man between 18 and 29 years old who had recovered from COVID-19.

CDR3 protein: CASSYGDYEQYF. CDR3 nucleotides: TGTGCCAGCAGCTATGGAGACTACGAGCAGTACTTC. This chain links TRBV28 with TRBJ2-7; D unresolved. The CDR3 covers 12 residues. Germline lookup yields CDR1 MDHEN and CDR2 SYDVKM. V lost 6 bases and J 3 bases, leaving 9 bases between the germline ends.